This T cell receptor beta chain was captured in a study of T cell responses to AZD1222 COVID-19 vaccine. Study at large: Pooled together were second doses at about 4 or about 12 weeks.

TCRdb's copy holds only in-frame clones and misses some; the assay was immunoSEQ multiplex PCR. The sample yields roughly 120,000 clones, about 80% seen once. Study results and limitations: White British ancestry dominated among donors, who included more females, and clonal diversity was possibly underestimated. Spike was spanned by vaccine-associated CD4 TCRs, with dominance at 160-218 and 743-854.

Germline CDR1 reads SGHNT; CDR2 reads YYREEE (reference sequence). The CDR3 runs to 14 residues. Between the trimmed V and J ends, which lost 2 bases and 6 bases, there was a span of 15 bases. To note about this clone: Its antigen is not known.

The sample here was peripheral blood, taken on day 0 of AZD1222 vaccination. V usage is TRBV5-4 and J usage is TRBJ2-7; a weak D match, TRBD2 (5 bases). The sequence derives from an adult in good health. CDR3 sequence (DNA): TGTGCCAGCAGCTTTCGGGGATATGGTGCCGAGCAGTACTTC. Its translation is CASSFRGYGAEQYF.